A single sample is the source of the 29 T cell receptor beta chains below, sequenced in a study of breast tumors, draining lymph nodes, adjacent tissues. TCRdb re-called the multiplex PCR reads with MiXCR, one entry per CDR3 protein. The sample has under 250,000 distinct CDR3 sequences; roughly 32% are singletons. Breast cancer patients provided tissue from their axillary draining lymph nodes. Sequencing input: axillary lymph node tissue. The receptor source for this set is a female donor with breast cancer. Some clones in this sample may be carry-over from other donors' samples.

As to this clonotype: The junction does not match germline at one end; this may be a read error. The chain has TRBV2 and TRBJ2-5, with 8 bases identical to TRBD1. The CDR3 has 17 residues. The germline V gene encodes CDR1 SNHLY and CDR2 FYNNEI. The CDR3 DNA follows: TGTGCCAACAGTGAGGTCGGCAGGGGGCTTTGGGACCGTATCCAGTACTTC. Translating gives CANSEVGRGLWDRIQYF. Complete variable domain (other parts from reference TRBV2 and TRBJ2-5): EPEVTQTPSHQVTQMGQEVILRCVPISNHLYFYWYRQILGQKVEFLVSFYNNEISEKSEIFDDQFSVERPDGSNFTLKIRSTKLEDSAMYFCANSEVGRGLWDRIQYFGPGTRLLVL.

At least ten counts were recorded for this clonotype. CDR3 bases: TGTGCCACCAGTGATTTGTCGGGTAAACAAGAGACCCAGTACTTC. It specifies CATSDLSGKQETQYF. The chain carries TRBV24-1 and TRBJ2-5; D not resolved. The CDR3 is 15 residues long. Germline V gene sequence: CDR1 KGHDR, CDR2 SFDVKD. Trimming pared 0 bases from V and 2 bases from J, leaving 9 bases between.

This clonotype has ten or more counts. The CDR3 DNA follows: TGCGCCAGCAGAGACGGGAGTAGCACAGATACGCAGTATTTT. Amino acids: CASRDGSSTDTQYF. The chain employs TRBV5-1 and TRBJ2-3; D is possibly TRBD2 (6 bases). Looked up from germline, CDR1 is SGHRS and CDR2 is YFSETQ. CDR3 length equals 14 residues. V was trimmed by 5 bases and J by 0 bases, leaving 10 bases between them.

This clonotype was seen a single time. V usage is TRBV20-1 and J usage is TRBJ2-3; a possible D gene is TRBD1 (6 bases). Trimming stripped 3 bases from V and 5 bases from J, with 12 bases between. Germline lookup yields CDR1 DFQATT and CDR2 SNEGSKA (reference sequence). This CDR3 is built from 13 residues. The CDR3 DNA reads as TGCAGTGCTAGGCAGGGGAGCGTAGATACGCAGTATTTT. Protein product: CSARQGSVDTQYF.

The chain links TRBV12-3 or TRBV12-4 to TRBJ2-1; TRBD1 matches 12 bases. V lost 8 bases to trimming and J lost 6 bases; unmatched junction nucleotides: 14. This CDR3 has 17 residues. The CDR3 sequence is CASSPKGTGGPRNEQFF. CDR3 coding DNA: TGTGCCAGCTCACCAAAGGGGACAGGGGGCCCTCGCAATGAGCAGTTCTTC.

V is TRBV7-2 and J is TRBJ1-2; 9 bases align to TRBD1. CDR3 size: 15 residues. The V and J ends lost 5 bases and 2 bases, in that order; junction bases with no gene match: 6. Germline CDR1 SGHTA, CDR2 FQGNSA. The CDR3 here is CASSGYRGQNYGYTF. The DNA for the CDR3 is TGTGCCAGCAGCGGATACAGGGGGCAGAACTATGGCTACACCTTC.

This clonotype was recorded many times. This sequence joins TRBV20-1 and TRBJ1-6; D remains unclear. The CDR3 extends over 13 amino acids. The V gene lost 5 bases and the J gene lost 6 bases, with 11 bases spanning the gap. CDR1 and CDR2 from the germline V gene are DFQATT and SNEGSKA (reference sequence). In DNA form, the CDR3 reads TGCAGTGCTGTTAAAGCGGCTAATTCACCCCTCCACTTT. Amino acids: CSAVKAANSPLHF.

In the case of this clonotype: Just one base apart from a much larger clone, this may be a read error. The chain carries TRBV20-1 and TRBJ2-6; the match to TRBD1 covers 7 bases. The CDR3 consists of 16 residues. Germline CDR1 and CDR2: DFQATT and SNEGSKA (reference sequence). CDR3 in amino acids: CSARDGTVSAANVLTF. As DNA, the CDR3 is TGCAGTGCTAGAGATGGGACAGTCTCTGCGGCCAACGTCCTGACTTTC.

This clonotype has a count of ten or more. J is TRBJ2-3 and V is TRBV20-1; 8 positions agree with TRBD2. Germline V gives CDR1 DFQATT, CDR2 SNEGSKA (reference sequence). J was trimmed by 1 base and V by 6 bases; bases with no gene match: 3. There are 13 residues in the CDR3. CDR3 loop: CSAPAGGTDTQYF. In nucleotides, the CDR3 is TGCAGTGCCCCAGCGGGAGGCACAGATACGCAGTATTTT.

This clonotype was recorded a few times. The chain is built from TRBV5-1 and TRBJ2-3; D tentatively reads TRBD1 or TRBD2 (5 bases each). The CDR3 is 14 residues long. Per germline, CDR1 SGHRS and CDR2 YFSETQ. V was cut by 4 bases and J by 4 bases, with 13 bases left in between. CDR3 DNA sequence: TGCGCCAGCAGCCCCGGGACGGGTTCAGATACGCAGTATTTT. Protein sequence: CASSPGTGSDTQYF.

In this sample, this clonotype turned up many times. The gene calls are TRBV6-5 and TRBJ2-1, with 13 nucleotides matching TRBD2. The CDR3 is 17 residues long. Per germline, CDR1 MNHEY and CDR2 SVGAGI. V dropped 6 bases and J dropped 3; count of bases not matched to a gene: 8. CDR3 loop: CASRGTSGTTDYNEQFF. Here the CDR3 DNA reads TGTGCCAGCAGGGGGACTAGCGGGACAACGGACTACAATGAGCAGTTCTTC.

On this clonotype: The junction shows a germline mismatch at one end, possibly a read error. V is TRBV13 and J is TRBJ2-1; D is ambiguous. The CDR3 length is 14 residues. Looked up from germline, CDR1 is PRHDT and CDR2 is FYEKMQ (reference sequence). The DNA of the CDR3 is TGTGCCACCAGCCCCCGGACGGCATACAATGAGCAGTTCTTC. Residues: CATSPRTAYNEQFF.

The rearrangement joins TRBV7-9 to TRBJ1-2; tentatively, D is TRBD1 (5 bases). Trimming cost V 1 base and J 4 bases, with 22 bases left between them. CDR1 and CDR2 from the germline V gene are SEHNR and FQNEAQ (reference sequence). CDR3 length: 18 residues. As DNA, the CDR3 is TGTGCCAGCAGCTTAGAAGGGGCATCCGAGGCCCGGTGCTATGGCTACACCTTC. This codes for CASSLEGASEARCYGYTF.

This clonotype was seen a handful of times. It may be a read error: a sequence one base away is much more abundant. The chain has TRBV3-2 and TRBJ2-5; the listed D gene, TRBD1, was not tested against the DNA. TRBV3-2 corresponds to a pseudogene. The CDR3 totals 13 residues. The CDR3 DNA reads TGTGCCAGCAGCCAAGTGCCGGGAGGGACCCAGTACTTC. Translated, it gives CASSQVPGGTQYF.

This clonotype was found a few times. The chain uses TRBV6-6 and TRBJ2-5; the D gene is possibly TRBD2 (5 bases). V lost 5 bases and J 2 bases, leaving 12 bases between the germline ends. CDR3 length: 14 amino acids. Germline V gene sequence: CDR1 MNHNY, CDR2 SVGAGI (reference sequence). The CDR3 loop reads CASSHGRGQETQYF. For the CDR3, the DNA is TGTGCCAGCAGTCACGGTCGGGGACAAGAGACCCAGTACTTC.

This clonotype was observed a few times. A much larger clone differs by one base, so this may be a read error. V usage is TRBV11-2 and J usage is TRBJ2-1, with 8 bases matching TRBD2. The germline gives CDR1 SGHAT, CDR2 FQNNGV. This CDR3 region has 14 residues. V trimming: 4 bases; J trimming: 6 bases; junction bases outside the gene matches: 5. The CDR3 sequence is CASSWTSNSNEQFF. CDR3 in DNA: TGTGCCAGCAGCTGGACTAGCAACTCCAATGAGCAGTTCTTC.

This sequence joins TRBV20-1 and TRBJ2-7; 9 nucleotides align to TRBD2. The CDR3 consists of 14 residues. CDR1 and CDR2 (germline): DFQATT, SNEGSKA (reference sequence). Unmatched junction bases numbered 6, after V lost 3 bases and J lost 3 bases. CDR3 coding DNA: TGCAGTGCTAGTGTAGCGGGGGACCTCTACGAGCAGTACTTC. Its protein product is CSASVAGDLYEQYF.

Many counts were recorded for this clonotype. The V gene is TRBV12-3 or TRBV12-4, the J gene TRBJ1-2; D is uncertain. The V end lost 1 base, the J end lost 4 bases, and 13 bases lay between the germline ends. CDR3 length: 15 amino acids. CDR3 loop: CASSLGRQIPYGYTF. The CDR3 DNA is TGTGCCAGCAGTTTAGGGAGGCAGATTCCCTATGGCTACACCTTC.

Only a few counts were recorded for this clonotype. The rearrangement links TRBV30 to TRBJ2-5; D not resolved. The CDR3 spans 16 residues. The V gene's germline CDR1 is GTSNPN and CDR2 SVGIG (reference sequence). The V gene lost 0 bases and the J gene lost 3 bases, with 17 bases spanning the gap. The CDR3 sequence: CAWSVRGVSSKETQYF. The CDR3 DNA reads as TGTGCCTGGAGTGTACGAGGAGTTAGCAGCAAAGAGACCCAGTACTTC.

This chain links TRBV2 with TRBJ2-7, with TRBD2 identical over 8 bases. With V trimmed by 8 bases and J by 10 bases, 16 bases remained unmatched. Germline CDR1 SNHLY, CDR2 FYNNEI. This CDR3 is 14 amino acids long. CDR3 residues: CASCPGTRSTDQYF. The CDR3 bases are TGTGCCAGCTGCCCCGGGACTAGAAGCACAGATCAGTACTTC.

CDR3 coding DNA: TGTGCCACCAGATCCGGGGGGCGCGGGGCGAGCAATCAGCCCCAGCATTTT. Protein: CATRSGGRGASNQPQHF. The chain combines TRBV15 with TRBJ1-5, with D maybe TRBD1 (6 bases). The CDR3 covers 17 residues. Germline CDR1 is LNHNV and CDR2 is YYDKDF (reference sequence). The V and J ends lost 6 bases and 1 base respectively, with 19 bases between them.

The V call is TRBV25-1, the J call TRBJ2-1, with 9 bases matching TRBD2. Looked up from germline, CDR1 is MGHDK and CDR2 is SYGVNS. After removal of 0 bases from V and 0 bases from J, the junction contained 6 bases not matched to a gene. This CDR3 is built from 18 residues. CDR3 DNA sequence: TGTGCCAGCAGTGAATATTCCCATAGCGGGGGCTCCTACAATGAGCAGTTCTTC. This gives the protein CASSEYSHSGGSYNEQFF.

On this clonotype itself: One base away lies a much larger clone, so this may be a sequencing read error. The CDR3 ends on some other residue instead of the conserved phenylalanine or tryptophan, so this is likely a read error. The V gene is TRBV4-1, the J gene TRBJ2-2; D not resolved. From germline, CDR1 is MGHRA and CDR2 YSYEKL. V was shortened by 2 bases and J by 2 bases, with 3 bases between the two germline ends. The CDR3 is made up of 13 amino acids. In nucleotides, the CDR3 is TGCGCCAGCAGCCAACCCAACACCGGGGAGCTGTTTTCT. It is translated as CASSQPNTGELFS.

This chain uses TRBV4-2 with TRBJ1-3, with D possibly matching TRBD1 (5 bases). Looked up from germline, CDR1 is LGHNA and CDR2 is YNFKEQ. This CDR3 has 15 amino acids. V was shortened by 2 bases and J by 3 bases, with 11 bases between the two germline ends. The CDR3 DNA reads TGTGCCAGCAGCCAACTGGGGGTGCGTGGAAACACCATATATTTT. Translated, it gives CASSQLGVRGNTIYF.

The gene calls are TRBV5-1 and TRBJ1-5; 8 bases agree with TRBD1. Germline CDR1 and CDR2: SGHRS and YFSETQ. Trimming at V came to 2 bases and at J to 2 bases, leaving 6 bases not matched to a gene. CDR3 length: 16 amino acids. The CDR3 DNA sequence: TGCGCCAGCAGCTTATCGGACAGGGCCCGCAATCAGCCCCAGCATTTT. Protein: CASSLSDRARNQPQHF.

The gene calls are TRBV7-9 and TRBJ2-6; 10 bases line up with TRBD2. V lost 1 base, J lost 0 bases, and 9 bases stayed unmatched. CDR1 SEHNR and CDR2 FQNEAQ come from the germline V gene (reference sequence). The CDR3 runs to 20 residues. The CDR3 DNA reads as TGTGCCAGCAGCTTAGTTGCCGGGACTAGCGTCACCTCTGGGGCCAACGTCCTGACTTTC. The encoded protein is CASSLVAGTSVTSGANVLTF.

About this clonotype itself: This clone may be a read error of a much larger clone one base away. The conserved phenylalanine or tryptophan normally closing the CDR3 is absent here, so this likely arose from a read error. The rearrangement joins TRBV28 to TRBJ2-3, with D possibly matching TRBD2 (6 bases). Trimming removed 1 base at V and 0 bases at J, with 11 bases between. The CDR3 totals 16 residues. In germline, CDR1 is MDHEN, CDR2 SYDVKM. In DNA form, the CDR3 reads TGTGCCAGCAGTTTATTTAGCGGATACAGCACAGATACGCAGTATATT. It is translated as CASSLFSGYSTDTQYI.

As to this clonotype: One junction end disagrees with the germline gene, perhaps due to a read error. The chain employs TRBV6-6 and TRBJ2-3; D unclear. Germline V CDR1 and CDR2: MNHNY, SVGAGI (reference sequence). CDR3 length equals 14 residues. The CDR3, as DNA: TGTGTCAGCAGTTACCCGAGAAACCCAGATACGCAGTATTTT. Its translation is CVSSYPRNPDTQYF.

Worth noting for this clonotype: A much larger clone lies a single base off, so this may be a read error. The chain uses TRBV20-1 and TRBJ1-2; D is possibly TRBD1 (6 bases). Between the trimmed V and J ends, which lost 6 bases and 4 bases, there was a span of 21 bases. Germline-derived CDR1 and CDR2 are DFQATT and SNEGSKA (reference sequence). CDR3 length: 15 amino acids. The CDR3: CSAPEGQRPTYGYTF. CDR3 nucleotide sequence: TGCAGTGCCCCCGAAGGACAGAGACCTACCTATGGCTACACCTTC.